The present TCR beta chain was sequenced within a study of T-cell memory formation after mild COVID-19. Study context: Largely, TCR clusters stayed within a single donor.

Each CDR3 protein is one row after TCRdb ran MiXCR on the 5' RACE reads. This table holds about 110,000 distinct CDR3 sequences, about a sixth found once. This clonotype showed up many times. Its antigen is unidentified. The study's findings and limits: CD4+ contracting clones lay mainly in CM and EM, CD8+ ones in EMRA. Memory from before infection featured some responding clones, which suggests cross-reactive memory joined.

Germline lookup yields CDR1 DFQATT and CDR2 SNEGSKA (reference sequence). This CDR3 has 15 residues. The V and J ends lost 1 base and 5 bases respectively, with 15 bases between them. The chain uses TRBV20-1 and TRBJ2-1; D is possibly TRBD2 (5 bases). Sequencing input: PBMCs or a T cell subset sorted from them (not recorded which). The source is a man aged 18-30 years who had mild COVID-19 (a few samples of this study predate the infection). Cell type and time point are not known. The CDR3: CSARVLGLADNEQFF. The CDR3 bases are TGCAGTGCTAGAGTTCTGGGTCTAGCTGACAATGAGCAGTTCTTC.